The sequence of this T cell receptor (beta chain) was determined in a study of tissue T cells after allogeneic stem cell transplantation. Findings of the study overall: Anatomically similar tissues had similar TCR repertoires within each patient.

TCRbeta CDR3 was sequenced at survey depth with template counts. Data came from immunoSEQ multiplex PCR; TCRdb stores just in-frame clones and leaves some out. The table lists around 1,600 clones, about 70% of them singletons. A remark on this clone: What it recognizes is unknown.

This CDR3 has 13 residues. Trimming removed 2 bases from V and 10 bases from J, with 13 bases in between. Germline lookup yields CDR1 SGHDT and CDR2 YYEEEE. Autopsy tissues included GI tract, liver, skin and lymphoid organs. Sequenced material: tissue from the stomach, taken at autopsy. The TCR comes from a female donor at least 60 years old with lung cancer. V usage is TRBV5-6 and J usage is TRBJ2-1; no reliable D call. CDR3 in DNA: TGTGCCAGCAGCTTTGGCTCAACCCGGGAGCAGTTCTTC. This encodes CASSFGSTREQFF.